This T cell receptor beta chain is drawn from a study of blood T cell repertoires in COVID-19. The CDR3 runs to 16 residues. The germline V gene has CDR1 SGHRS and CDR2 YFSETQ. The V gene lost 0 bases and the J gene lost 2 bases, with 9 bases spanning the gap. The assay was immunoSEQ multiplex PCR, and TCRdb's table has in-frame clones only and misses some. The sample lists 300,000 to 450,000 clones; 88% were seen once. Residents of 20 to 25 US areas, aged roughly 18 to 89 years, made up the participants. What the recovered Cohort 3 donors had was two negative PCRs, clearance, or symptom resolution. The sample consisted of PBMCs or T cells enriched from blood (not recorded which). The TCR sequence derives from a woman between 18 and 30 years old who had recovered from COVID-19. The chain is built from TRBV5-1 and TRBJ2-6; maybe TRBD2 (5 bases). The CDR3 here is CASSLALRAGANVLTF. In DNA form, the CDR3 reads TGCGCCAGCAGCTTGGCCTTGAGGGCTGGGGCCAACGTCCTGACTTTC.